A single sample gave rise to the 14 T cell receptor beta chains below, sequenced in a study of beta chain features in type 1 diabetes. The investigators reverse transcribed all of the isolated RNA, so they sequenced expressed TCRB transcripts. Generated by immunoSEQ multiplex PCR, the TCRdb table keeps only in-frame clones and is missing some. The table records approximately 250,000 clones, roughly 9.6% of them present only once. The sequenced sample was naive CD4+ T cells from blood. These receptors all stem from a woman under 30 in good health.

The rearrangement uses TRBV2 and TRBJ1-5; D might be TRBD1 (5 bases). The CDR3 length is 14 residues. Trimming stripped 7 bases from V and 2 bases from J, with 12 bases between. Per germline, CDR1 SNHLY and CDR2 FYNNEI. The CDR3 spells CASTWGGGNQPQHF. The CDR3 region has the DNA TGTGCCAGCACCTGGGGCGGCGGCAATCAGCCCCAGCATTTT.

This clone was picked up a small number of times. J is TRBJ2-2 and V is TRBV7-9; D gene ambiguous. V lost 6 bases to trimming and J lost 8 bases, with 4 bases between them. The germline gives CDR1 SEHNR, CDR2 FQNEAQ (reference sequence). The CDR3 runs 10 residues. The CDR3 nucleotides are TGTGCCAGCAGACGGGGGGAGCTGTTTTTT. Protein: CASRRGELFF.

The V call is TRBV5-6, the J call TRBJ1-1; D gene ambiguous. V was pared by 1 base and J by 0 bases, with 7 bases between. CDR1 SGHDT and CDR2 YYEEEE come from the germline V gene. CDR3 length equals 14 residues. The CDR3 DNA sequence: TGTGCCAGCAGCTTGACGGTCATGAACACTGAAGCTTTCTTT. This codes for CASSLTVMNTEAFF.

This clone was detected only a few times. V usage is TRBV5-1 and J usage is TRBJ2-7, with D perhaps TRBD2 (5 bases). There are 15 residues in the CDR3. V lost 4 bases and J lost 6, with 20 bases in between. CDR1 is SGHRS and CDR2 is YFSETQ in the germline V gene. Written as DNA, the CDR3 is TGCGCCAGCAGCCAGATTCGGGAACTTGCTAGCGAGCAGTACTTC. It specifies CASSQIRELASEQYF.

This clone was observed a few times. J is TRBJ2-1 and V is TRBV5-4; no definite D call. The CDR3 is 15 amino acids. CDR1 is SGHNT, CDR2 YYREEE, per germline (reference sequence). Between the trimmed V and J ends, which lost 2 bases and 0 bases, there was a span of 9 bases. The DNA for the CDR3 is TGTGCCAGCAGCTTACCGAGTGGCTCCTACAATGAGCAGTTCTTC. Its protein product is CASSLPSGSYNEQFF. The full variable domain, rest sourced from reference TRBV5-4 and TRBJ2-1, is ETGVTQSPTHLIKTRGQQVTLRCSSQSGHNTVSWYQQALGQGPQFIFQYYREEENGRGNFPPRFSGLQFPNYSSELNVNALELDDSALYLCASSLPSGSYNEQFFGPGTRLTVL.

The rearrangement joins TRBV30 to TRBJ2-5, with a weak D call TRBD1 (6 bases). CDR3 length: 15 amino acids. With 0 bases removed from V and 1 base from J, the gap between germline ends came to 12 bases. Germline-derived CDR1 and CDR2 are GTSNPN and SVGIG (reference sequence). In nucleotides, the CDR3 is TGTGCCTGGAGTGTACGCCAGGGGCCCCAAGAGACCCAGTACTTC. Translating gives CAWSVRQGPQETQYF. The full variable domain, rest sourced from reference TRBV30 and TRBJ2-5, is SQTIHQWPATLVQPVGSPLSLECTVEGTSNPNLYWYRQAAGRGLQLLFYSVGIGQISSEVPQNLSASRPQDRQFILSSKKLLLSDSGFYLCAWSVRQGPQETQYFGPGTRLLVL.

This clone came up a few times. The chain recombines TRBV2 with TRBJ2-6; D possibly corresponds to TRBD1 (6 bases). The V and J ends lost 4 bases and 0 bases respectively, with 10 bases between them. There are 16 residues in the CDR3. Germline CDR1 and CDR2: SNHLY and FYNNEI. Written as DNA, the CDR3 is TGTGCCAGCAGTGTAATGGACAGCTCTGGGGCCAACGTCCTGACTTTC. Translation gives CASSVMDSSGANVLTF.

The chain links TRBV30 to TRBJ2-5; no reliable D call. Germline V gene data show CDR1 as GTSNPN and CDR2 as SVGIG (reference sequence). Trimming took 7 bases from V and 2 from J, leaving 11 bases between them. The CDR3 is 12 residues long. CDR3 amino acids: CAFNRVQETQYF. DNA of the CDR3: TGTGCCTTTAATCGGGTTCAAGAGACCCAGTACTTC.

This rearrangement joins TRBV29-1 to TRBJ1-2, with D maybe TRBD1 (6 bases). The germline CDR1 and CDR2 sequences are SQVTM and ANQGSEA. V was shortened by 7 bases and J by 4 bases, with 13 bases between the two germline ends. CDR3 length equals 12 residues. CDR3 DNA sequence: TGCAGCGCAACAGGGACCATCTATGGCTACACCTTC. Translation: CSATGTIYGYTF.

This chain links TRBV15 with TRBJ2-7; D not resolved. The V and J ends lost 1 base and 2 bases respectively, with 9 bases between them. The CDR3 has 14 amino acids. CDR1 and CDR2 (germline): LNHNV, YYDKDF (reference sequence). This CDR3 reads CATSRGRGAYEQYF. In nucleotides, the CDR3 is TGTGCCACCAGCAGAGGGAGAGGCGCCTACGAGCAGTACTTC.

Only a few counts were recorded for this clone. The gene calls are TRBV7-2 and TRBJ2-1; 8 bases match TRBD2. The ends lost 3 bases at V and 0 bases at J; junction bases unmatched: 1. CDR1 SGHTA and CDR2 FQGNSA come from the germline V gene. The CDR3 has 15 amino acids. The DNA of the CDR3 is TGTGCCAGCAGCTTTAGCGGGGTCTCCTACAATGAGCAGTTCTTC. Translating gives CASSFSGVSYNEQFF.

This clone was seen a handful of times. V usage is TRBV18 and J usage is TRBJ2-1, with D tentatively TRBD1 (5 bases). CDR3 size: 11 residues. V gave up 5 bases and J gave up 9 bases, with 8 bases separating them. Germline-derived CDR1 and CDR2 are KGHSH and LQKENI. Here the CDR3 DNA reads TGTGCCAGCTCAGGGGCGATTGAGCAGTTCTTC. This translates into CASSGAIEQFF.

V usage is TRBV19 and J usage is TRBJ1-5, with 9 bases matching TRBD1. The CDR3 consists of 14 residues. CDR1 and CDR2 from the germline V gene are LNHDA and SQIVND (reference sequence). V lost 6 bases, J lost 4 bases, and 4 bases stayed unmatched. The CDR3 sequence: CASRKQGANQPQHF. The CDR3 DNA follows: TGTGCCAGTAGGAAACAGGGGGCGAATCAGCCCCAGCATTTT.

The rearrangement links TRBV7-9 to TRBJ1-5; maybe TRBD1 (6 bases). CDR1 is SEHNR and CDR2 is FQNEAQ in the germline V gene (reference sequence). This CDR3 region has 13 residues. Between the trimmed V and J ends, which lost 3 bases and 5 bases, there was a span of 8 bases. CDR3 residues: CASSFNRDQPQHF. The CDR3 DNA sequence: TGTGCCAGCAGCTTTAACAGGGATCAGCCCCAGCATTTT.